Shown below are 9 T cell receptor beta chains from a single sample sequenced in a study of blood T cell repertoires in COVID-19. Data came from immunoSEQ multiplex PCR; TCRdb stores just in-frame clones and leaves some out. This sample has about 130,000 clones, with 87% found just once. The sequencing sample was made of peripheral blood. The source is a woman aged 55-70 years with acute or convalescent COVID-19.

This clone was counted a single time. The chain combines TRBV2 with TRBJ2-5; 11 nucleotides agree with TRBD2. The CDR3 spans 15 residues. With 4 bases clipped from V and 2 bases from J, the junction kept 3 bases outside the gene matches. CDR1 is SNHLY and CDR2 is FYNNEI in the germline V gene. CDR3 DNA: TGTGCCAGCAGTGGGACTAGCGGGTATCAAGAGACCCAGTACTTC. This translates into CASSGTSGYQETQYF.

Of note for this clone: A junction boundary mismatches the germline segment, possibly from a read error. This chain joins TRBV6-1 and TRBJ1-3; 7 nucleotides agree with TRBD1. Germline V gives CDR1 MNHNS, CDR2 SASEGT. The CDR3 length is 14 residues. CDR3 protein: CASTEGGNGNTIYF. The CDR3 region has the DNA TGTGCCAGCACTGAAGGGGGCAATGGAAACACCATATATTTT.

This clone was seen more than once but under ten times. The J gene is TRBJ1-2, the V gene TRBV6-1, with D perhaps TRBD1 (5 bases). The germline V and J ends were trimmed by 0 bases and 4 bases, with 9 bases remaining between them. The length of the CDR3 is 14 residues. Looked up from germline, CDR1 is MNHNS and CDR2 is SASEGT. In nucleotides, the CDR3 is TGTGCCAGCAGTGAAGCAAGCGGGGCCTATGGCTACACCTTC. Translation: CASSEASGAYGYTF.

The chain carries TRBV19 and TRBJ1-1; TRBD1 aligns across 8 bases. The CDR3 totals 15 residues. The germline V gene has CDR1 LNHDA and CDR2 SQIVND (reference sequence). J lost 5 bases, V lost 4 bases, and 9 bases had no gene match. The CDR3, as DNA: TGTGCCAGTAGTACGCTAACAGGGGGAGGGACTGAAGCTTTCTTT. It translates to CASSTLTGGGTEAFF.

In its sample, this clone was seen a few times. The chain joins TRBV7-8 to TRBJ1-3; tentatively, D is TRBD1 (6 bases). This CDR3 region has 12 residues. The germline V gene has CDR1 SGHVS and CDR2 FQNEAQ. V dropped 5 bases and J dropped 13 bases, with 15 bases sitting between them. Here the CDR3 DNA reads TGTGCCAGCAGCGCCAACAGGGACGCGATATATTTT. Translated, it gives CASSANRDAIYF.

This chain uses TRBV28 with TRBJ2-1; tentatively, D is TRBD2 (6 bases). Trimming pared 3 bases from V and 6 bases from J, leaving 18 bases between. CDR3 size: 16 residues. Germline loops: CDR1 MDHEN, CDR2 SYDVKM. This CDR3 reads CASSLAGTGPLNEQFF. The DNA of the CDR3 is TGTGCCAGCAGTTTGGCCGGGACTGGACCTCTCAATGAGCAGTTCTTC.

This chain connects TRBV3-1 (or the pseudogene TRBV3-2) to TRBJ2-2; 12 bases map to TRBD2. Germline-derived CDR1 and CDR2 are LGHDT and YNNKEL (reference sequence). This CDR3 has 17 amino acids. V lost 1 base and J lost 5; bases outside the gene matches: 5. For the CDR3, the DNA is TGTGCCAGCAGCCAAGGCGCCCTAGCGGGAGGGACCGGGGAGCTGTTTTTT. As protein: CASSQGALAGGTGELFF.

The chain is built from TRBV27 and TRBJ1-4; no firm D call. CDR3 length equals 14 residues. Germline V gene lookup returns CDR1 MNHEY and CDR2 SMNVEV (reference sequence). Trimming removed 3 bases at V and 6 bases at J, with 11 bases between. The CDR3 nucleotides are TGTGCCAGCAGTTTCTTCTTCCCCTATGAAAAACTGTTTTTT. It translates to CASSFFFPYEKLFF.

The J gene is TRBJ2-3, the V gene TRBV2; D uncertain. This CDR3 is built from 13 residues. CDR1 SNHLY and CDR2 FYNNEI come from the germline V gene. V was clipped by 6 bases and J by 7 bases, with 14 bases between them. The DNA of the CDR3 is TGTGCCAGCAGCCTTGACACGGCAAATACGCAGTATTTT. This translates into CASSLDTANTQYF.